The T cell receptor beta chain under discussion was sequenced for a study of beta chain features in type 1 diabetes. Study results and limitations: The naive, central memory and Treg TCRB repertoires of patients appeared to be more similar to one another than those of healthy donors. In every one of the four CD4+ subsets, TCRB CDR3s were moderately but significantly shorter in Type 1 diabetes patients. Any role of HLA type in TCRB rearrangement remained unresolved here.

V lost 4 bases to trimming and J lost 5 bases, with 14 bases between them. Germline V gene lookup returns CDR1 LNHDA and CDR2 SQIVND (reference sequence). This CDR3 spans 14 amino acids. Sorting of CD4+ naive, central memory, regulatory and stem cell-like memory cells was performed via CD45RO/CCR7/CD25/CD127/CD95/CD27. This clone was observed a few times. What it recognizes is unknown. The authors reverse transcribed all of the isolated RNA, so sequencing captured expressed TCRB transcripts. Naive, central memory and regulatory T cell samples averaged around 3.5 million immunoSEQ reads each. Measured with immunoSEQ multiplex PCR; TCRdb has only the in-frame clones, and not every one. The table includes roughly 340,000 clones, around an eighth detected once.

This sequence originates from a woman aged 18-30 years with type 1 diabetes. The chain has TRBV19 and TRBJ2-5, with D possibly being TRBD2 (6 bases). Sequenced: naive CD4+ T cells from blood. The CDR3 loop reads CASSTWGGSETQYF. The DNA of the CDR3 is TGTGCCAGTAGTACCTGGGGAGGTTCGGAGACCCAGTACTTC.